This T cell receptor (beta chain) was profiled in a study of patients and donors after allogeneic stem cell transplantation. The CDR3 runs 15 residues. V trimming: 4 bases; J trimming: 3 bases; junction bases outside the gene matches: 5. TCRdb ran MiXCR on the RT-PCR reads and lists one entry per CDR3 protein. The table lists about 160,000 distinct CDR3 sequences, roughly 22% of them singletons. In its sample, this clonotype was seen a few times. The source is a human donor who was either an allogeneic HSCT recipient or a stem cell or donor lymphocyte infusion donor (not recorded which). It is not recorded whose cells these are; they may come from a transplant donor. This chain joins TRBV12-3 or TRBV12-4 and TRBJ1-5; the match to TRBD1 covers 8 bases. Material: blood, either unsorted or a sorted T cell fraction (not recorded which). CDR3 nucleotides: TGTGCCAGCAGTTCCGGACAGGGCAACAATCAGCCCCAGCATTTT. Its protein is CASSSGQGNNQPQHF.